This T cell receptor beta chain was identified in a study of cytomegalovirus exposure and HLA in healthy donors. Findings and limits, study-wide: In the 130 or so validation repertoires, a later analysis found that first-cohort TCR clusters tended to co-occur.

Among the 100 to 150 subjects of the validation cohort, separate from the approximately 670-subject first cohort, were the donors. Only in-frame clones appear in the TCRdb table, and some are missing; sequencing was by immunoSEQ multiplex PCR. The sample includes some 130,000 clones, about 94% of them seen just once. There are 17 residues in the CDR3. CDR1 is SGHRS, CDR2 YFSETQ, per germline. Between the trimmed V and J ends, which lost 4 bases and 0 bases, there was a span of 16 bases. As for this clone: Its target is not known.

The receptor's source is a man aged 18 to 29 in good health and CMV-seropositive. The chain has TRBV5-1 and TRBJ1-4, with a tentative D call TRBD1 (6 bases). Sequencing was performed on PBMCs. CDR3 bases: TGCGCCAGCAGCGTGATGTCCAGGGGAGCAACTAATGAAAAACTGTTTTTT. The encoded protein is CASSVMSRGATNEKLFF.